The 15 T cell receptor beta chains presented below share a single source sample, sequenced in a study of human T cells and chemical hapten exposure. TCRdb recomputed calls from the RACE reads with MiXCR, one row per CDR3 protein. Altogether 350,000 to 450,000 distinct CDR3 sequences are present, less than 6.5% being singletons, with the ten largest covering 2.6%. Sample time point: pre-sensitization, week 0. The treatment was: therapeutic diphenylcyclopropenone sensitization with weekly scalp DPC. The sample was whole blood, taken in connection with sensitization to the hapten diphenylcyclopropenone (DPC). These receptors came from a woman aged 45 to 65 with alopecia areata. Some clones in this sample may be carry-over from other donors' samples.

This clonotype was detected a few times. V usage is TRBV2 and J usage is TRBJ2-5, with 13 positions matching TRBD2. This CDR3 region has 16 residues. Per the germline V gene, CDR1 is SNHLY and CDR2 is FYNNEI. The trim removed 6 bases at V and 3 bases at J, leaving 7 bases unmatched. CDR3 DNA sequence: TGTGCCAGCAGACCGGGACTAGCGGGATTCGAAGAGACCCAGTACTTC. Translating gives CASRPGLAGFEETQYF.

The CDR3 is CASSTGTGFNEQFF. The CDR3 coding sequence is TGTGCCAGTAGTACCGGGACAGGGTTCAATGAGCAGTTCTTC. The V and J genes are TRBV19 and TRBJ2-1; TRBD1 agrees at 9 bases. CDR1 and CDR2 (germline): LNHDA, SQIVND (reference sequence). The CDR3 has 14 amino acids. Trimming at V came to 4 bases and at J to 6 bases, leaving 4 bases not matched to a gene.

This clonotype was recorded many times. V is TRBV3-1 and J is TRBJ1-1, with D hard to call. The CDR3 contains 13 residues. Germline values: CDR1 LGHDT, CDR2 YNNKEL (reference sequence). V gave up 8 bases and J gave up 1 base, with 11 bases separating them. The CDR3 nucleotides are TGTGCCAGCTCCAACGCGGCGAACACTGAAGCTTTCTTT. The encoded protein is CASSNAANTEAFF.

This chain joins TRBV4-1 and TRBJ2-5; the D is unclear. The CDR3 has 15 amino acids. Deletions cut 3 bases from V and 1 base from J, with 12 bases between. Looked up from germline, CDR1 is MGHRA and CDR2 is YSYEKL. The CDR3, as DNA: TGCGCCAGCAGCCAGGTTTTTTCGCCCCAAGAGACCCAGTACTTC. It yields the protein CASSQVFSPQETQYF.

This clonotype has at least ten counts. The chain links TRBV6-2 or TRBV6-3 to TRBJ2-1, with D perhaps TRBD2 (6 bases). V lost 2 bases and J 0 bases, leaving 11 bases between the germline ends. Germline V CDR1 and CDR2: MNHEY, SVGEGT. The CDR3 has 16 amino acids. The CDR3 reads CASSYTGVSSYNEQFF. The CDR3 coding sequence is TGTGCCAGCAGTTACACGGGGGTGAGCTCCTACAATGAGCAGTTCTTC.

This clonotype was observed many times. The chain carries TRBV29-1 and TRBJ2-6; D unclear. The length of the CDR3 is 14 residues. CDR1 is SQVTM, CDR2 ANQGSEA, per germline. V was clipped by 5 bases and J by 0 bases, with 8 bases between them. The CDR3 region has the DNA TGCAGCGTTCGTAGGTCCTCTGGGGCCAACGTCCTGACTTTC. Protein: CSVRRSSGANVLTF.

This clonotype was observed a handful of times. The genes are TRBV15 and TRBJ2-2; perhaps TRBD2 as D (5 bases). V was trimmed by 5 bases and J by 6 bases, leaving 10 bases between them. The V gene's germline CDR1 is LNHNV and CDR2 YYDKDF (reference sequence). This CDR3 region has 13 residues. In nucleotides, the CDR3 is TGTGCCACCAGCGGGGAGATGGCCGGGGAGCTGTTTTTT. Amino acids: CATSGEMAGELFF.

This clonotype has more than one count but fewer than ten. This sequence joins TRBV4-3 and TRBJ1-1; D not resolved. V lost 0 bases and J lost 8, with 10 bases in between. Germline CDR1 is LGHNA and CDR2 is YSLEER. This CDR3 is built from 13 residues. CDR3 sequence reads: CASSQDPAKEAFF. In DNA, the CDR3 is TGCGCCAGCAGCCAAGATCCGGCCAAGGAAGCTTTCTTT.

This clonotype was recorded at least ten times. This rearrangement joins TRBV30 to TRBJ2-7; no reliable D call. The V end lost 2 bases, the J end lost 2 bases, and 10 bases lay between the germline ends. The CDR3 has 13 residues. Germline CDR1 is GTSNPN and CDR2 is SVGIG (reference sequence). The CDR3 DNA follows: TGTGCCTGGAGTTTGTCGCAGCCCTACGAGCAGTACTTC. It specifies CAWSLSQPYEQYF.

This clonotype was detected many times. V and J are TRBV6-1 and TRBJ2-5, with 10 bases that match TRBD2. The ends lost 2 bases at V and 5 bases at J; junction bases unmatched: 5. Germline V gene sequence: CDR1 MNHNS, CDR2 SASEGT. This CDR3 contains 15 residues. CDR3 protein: CASSESASGSETQYF. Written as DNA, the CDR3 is TGTGCCAGCAGTGAATCGGCTAGCGGGAGTGAGACCCAGTACTTC.

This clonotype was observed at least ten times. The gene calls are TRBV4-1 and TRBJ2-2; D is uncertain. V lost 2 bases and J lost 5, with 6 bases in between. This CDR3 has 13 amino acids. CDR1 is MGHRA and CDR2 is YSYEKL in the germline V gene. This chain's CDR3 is CASSQFSTGELFF. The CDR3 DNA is TGCGCCAGCAGCCAATTTAGTACCGGGGAGCTGTTTTTT.

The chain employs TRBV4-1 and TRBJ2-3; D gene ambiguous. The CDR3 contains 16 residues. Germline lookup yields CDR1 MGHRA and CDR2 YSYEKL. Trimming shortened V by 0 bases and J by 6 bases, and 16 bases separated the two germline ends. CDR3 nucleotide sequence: TGCGCCAGCAGCCAAGATTACCCCTCACATCCCGATACGCAGTATTTT. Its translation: CASSQDYPSHPDTQYF.

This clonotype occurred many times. The CDR3 is CASSKETTGANVLTF. The CDR3 DNA sequence: TGCGCCAGCAGCAAAGAAACGACTGGGGCCAACGTCCTGACTTTC. The V and J genes are TRBV5-1 and TRBJ2-6, with D unclear. This CDR3 is 15 amino acids long. Trimming took 4 bases from V and 2 from J, leaving 10 bases between them. Germline lookup yields CDR1 SGHRS and CDR2 YFSETQ.

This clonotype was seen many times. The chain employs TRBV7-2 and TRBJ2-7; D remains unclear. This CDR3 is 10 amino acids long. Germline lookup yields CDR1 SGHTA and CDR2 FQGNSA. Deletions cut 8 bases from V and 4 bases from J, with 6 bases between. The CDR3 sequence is CASAGYEQYF. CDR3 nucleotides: TGTGCCAGCGCCGGTTACGAGCAGTACTTC.

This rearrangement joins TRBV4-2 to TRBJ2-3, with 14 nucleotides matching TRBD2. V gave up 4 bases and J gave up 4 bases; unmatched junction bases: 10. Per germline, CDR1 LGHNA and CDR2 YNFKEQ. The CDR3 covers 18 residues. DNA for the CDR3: TGTGCCAGCAGCCTCGCCGGGACTAGCGGGAGTGAGGCAGATACGCAGTATTTT. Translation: CASSLAGTSGSEADTQYF.